The TCR delta chain under discussion was sequenced for a study of Vδ1+ human thymocytes. General study points: Highly polyclonal TRG and TRD repertoires with Gaussian CDR3 length distributions appeared in thymus.

The sorted cells were CD3+ Vdelta1+ Vdelta2- thymocytes from alphabeta-depleted thymus. RNA was extracted from the cells and then reverse transcribed. The CDR3 regions were amplified by multiplex PCR from V-gene primers to a constant-region primer. TCRdb used CATT to re-call clones from the multiplex PCR reads. The table has over 65,000 delta-chain clones, around 34% seen once. Comments on this clone: The antigen remains unidentified.

The V segment lost 5 bases and the J segment 0 bases; nucleotides outside the gene matches: 8. This CDR3 is built from 16 residues. Germline V gene sequence: CDR1 TSWWSYY, CDR2 QGS. The sequencing sample was made of Vdelta1+ gamma-delta thymocytes from the thymus. Subset specified: FACS-sorted CD3+ TCRalphabeta- TCRVdelta1+ TCRVdelta2- thymocytes. The chain links TRDV1 to TRDJ1, with 8 bases aligning to TRDD3. This sequence was found in a boy under two years old who had congenital heart surgery. CDR3 amino acids: CALGKPVLGDTDKLIF. The CDR3, as DNA: TGTGCTCTTGGGAAGCCCGTACTGGGGGACACCGATAAACTCATCTTT.